This paragraph reports one TCR beta chain. The antigen remains undetermined. In germline, CDR1 is MGHRA, CDR2 YSYEKL. This CDR3 contains 15 residues. V lost 2 bases to trimming and J lost 5 bases; unmatched junction nucleotides: 6. Only in-frame clones appear in the TCRdb table, and some are missing; sequencing was by immunoSEQ multiplex PCR. The sample lists about 980,000 clones; 76% were seen once. This entry is derived from a study of shared clonotypes between healthy human individuals. Overall study findings and caveats: Rarefaction exposed incomplete sorted-subset sequencing despite large depth. Relative to clonotypes present in all four donors, those not shared had lower generation probabilities.

The V call is TRBV4-1, the J call TRBJ2-1; 7 bases align to TRBD2. The sample was memory CD4+ T cells sorted from blood. Subset in this sample: CD45RA-negative fraction. The sequence came from a young man in good health. The CDR3 region is CASSQYTGLHNEQFF. Here the CDR3 DNA reads TGCGCCAGCAGCCAATACACGGGACTACACAATGAGCAGTTCTTC.